These 22 T cell receptor beta chains originate from one sample sequenced in a study of T cell clonotyping in hematopoietic cell transplantation. Data came from immunoSEQ multiplex PCR; TCRdb stores just in-frame clones and leaves some out. The sample has some 5,900 clones; under 80% are singletons. The sequencing used peripheral blood mononuclear cells, collected 180 days after allogeneic stem cell transplant. These receptors were taken from a male patient between 65 and 85 years old who had an allogeneic stem cell transplant from an unrelated donor, so T cells may come from the graft donor. Some clones in this sample may be carry-over from other donors' samples.

The rearrangement links TRBV5-1 to TRBJ2-1; tentatively, D is TRBD1 or TRBD2 (6 bases each). The CDR3 runs to 13 residues. The V and J ends lost 2 bases and 8 bases respectively, with 11 bases between them. Germline assignment: CDR1 SGHRS and CDR2 YFSETQ. Here the CDR3 reads CASSLQGGDEQFF. The CDR3 nucleotides read TGCGCCAGCAGCTTACAGGGAGGCGATGAGCAGTTCTTC.

Here the CDR3 reads CARSPGTSGVEQYF. The DNA for the CDR3 is TGTGCCAGAAGCCCCGGGACTAGCGGGGTCGAGCAGTACTTC. The chain combines TRBV5-3 with TRBJ2-7; 13 bases agree with TRBD2. TRBV5-3 is known as an ORF, though its function is uncertain. Trimming took 4 bases from V and 6 from J; bases not matched to a gene: 4. CDR3 length: 14 residues.

J is TRBJ2-2 and V is TRBV10-1, with TRBD1 identical over 10 bases. Germline V gene lookup returns CDR1 WNHNN and CDR2 SYGVQD (reference sequence). CDR3 size: 16 residues. With V trimmed by 1 base and J by 4 bases, 3 bases remained unmatched. DNA for the CDR3: TGCGCCAGCAGTGAGTGGGACAGGGGACGCACCGGGGAGCTGTTTTTT. It specifies CASSEWDRGRTGELFF.

This rearrangement joins TRBV6-5 to TRBJ2-1; D is ambiguous. V gave up 5 bases and J gave up 3 bases, with 8 bases separating them. The CDR3 sequence is 13 residues long. Per germline, CDR1 MNHEY and CDR2 SVGAGI. This CDR3 is CASSPRFYNEQFF. The CDR3 coding sequence is TGTGCCAGCAGTCCCCGGTTCTACAATGAGCAGTTCTTC.

The chain couples TRBV4-2 to TRBJ2-7; D unresolved. The CDR3 has 15 amino acids. V dropped 0 bases and J dropped 2 bases, with 11 bases sitting between them. Germline values: CDR1 LGHNA, CDR2 YNFKEQ. The CDR3, as DNA: TGTGCCAGCAGCCAAGATCCGGAGATTACCTACGAGCAGTACTTC. The encoded protein is CASSQDPEITYEQYF.

The V and J genes are TRBV5-6 and TRBJ2-7; TRBD2 aligns across 10 bases. Germline V gene sequence: CDR1 SGHDT, CDR2 YYEEEE. With V trimmed by 4 bases and J by 2 bases, 6 bases remained unmatched. The CDR3 contains 15 residues. The CDR3 sequence: CASSSPSGGTYEQYF. The CDR3 nucleotides are TGTGCCAGCAGCAGTCCTAGCGGGGGAACCTACGAGCAGTACTTC.

The chain employs TRBV30 and TRBJ1-1, with D maybe TRBD1 (5 bases). V gave up 3 bases and J gave up 1 base, with 15 bases separating them. Germline lookup yields CDR1 GTSNPN and CDR2 SVGIG (reference sequence). CDR3 length equals 15 residues. The CDR3 sequence: CAWSRADRKNTEAFF. The CDR3 nucleotides read TGTGCCTGGAGCCGGGCCGACAGAAAGAACACTGAAGCTTTCTTT.

The chain employs TRBV5-6 and TRBJ2-3, with TRBD2 matching 7 bases. Trimming at V came to 2 bases and at J to 2 bases, leaving 8 bases not matched to a gene. The CDR3 covers 16 residues. Germline V lookup: CDR1 SGHDT, CDR2 YYEEEE. The CDR3 nucleotides read TGTGCCAGCAGCTTTAATCTAGCGGCGACCACAGATACGCAGTATTTT. This sequence encodes CASSFNLAATTDTQYF.

The chain is built from TRBV10-3 and TRBJ1-3; possibly TRBD1 for D (6 bases). CDR1 is ENHRY, CDR2 SYGVKD, per germline. V lost 8 bases to trimming and J lost 2 bases, with 13 bases between them. The CDR3 has 14 residues. The CDR3 DNA reads as TGTGCCATCGGGGGCCTAGGGGCTGGAAACACCATATATTTT. Protein: CAIGGLGAGNTIYF.

V usage is TRBV7-9 and J usage is TRBJ1-6; no firm D call. The CDR3 contains 11 residues. With 1 base removed from V and 10 bases from J, the gap between germline ends came to 2 bases. The germline V gene encodes CDR1 SEHNR and CDR2 FQNEAQ (reference sequence). The CDR3 spells CASSLDSPLHF. The DNA for the CDR3 is TGTGCCAGCAGCTTAGACTCACCCCTCCACTTT.

The chain has TRBV5-1 and TRBJ2-1; D unclear. The ends were cut back, 3 bases at V and 2 bases at J, with 6 bases in the middle. The germline gives CDR1 SGHRS, CDR2 YFSETQ. The CDR3 is 13 amino acids. CDR3 DNA: TGCGCCAGCAGCTCGGAGCCCTACAATGAGCAGTTCTTC. Amino acid sequence: CASSSEPYNEQFF.

The genes are TRBV7-8 and TRBJ2-7; 14 nucleotides match TRBD2. Germline values: CDR1 SGHVS, CDR2 FQNEAQ. V lost 4 bases to trimming and J lost 2 bases; unmatched junction nucleotides: 4. This CDR3 contains 16 residues. The CDR3 sequence: CASSSGGLAGAYEQYF. In DNA, the CDR3 is TGTGCCAGCAGCTCGGGGGGACTAGCGGGAGCCTACGAGCAGTACTTC.

The chain is built from TRBV7-9 and TRBJ2-7; TRBD1 aligns across 8 bases. The ends lost 6 bases at V and 1 base at J; junction bases unmatched: 5. This CDR3 has 14 residues. The V gene's germline CDR1 is SEHNR and CDR2 FQNEAQ (reference sequence). The CDR3 loop is CASSSTGGSYEQYF. CDR3 DNA: TGTGCCAGCAGTTCTACAGGGGGGTCCTACGAGCAGTACTTC. Variable domain in full (rest from reference TRBV7-9 and TRBJ2-7): DTGVSQNPRHKITKRGQNVTFRCDPISEHNRLYWYRQTLGQGPEFLTYFQNEAQLEKSRLLSDRFSAERPKGSFSTLEIQRTEQGDSAMYLCASSSTGGSYEQYFGPGTRLTVT.

V is TRBV6-5 and J is TRBJ1-5, with D maybe TRBD1 (5 bases). The germline V gene encodes CDR1 MNHEY and CDR2 SVGAGI. The V end lost 5 bases, the J end lost 3 bases, and 14 bases lay between the germline ends. This CDR3 has 15 amino acids. CDR3 coding DNA: TGTGCCAGCAGTCCTTCGGGGGGTGCCAATCAGCCCCAGCATTTT. The encoded protein is CASSPSGGANQPQHF.

The rearrangement joins TRBV10-2 to TRBJ1-5; a weak D match, TRBD1 (6 bases). Trimming pared 6 bases from V and 2 bases from J, leaving 11 bases between. The length of the CDR3 is 14 residues. Looked up from germline, CDR1 is WSHSY and CDR2 is SAAADI. The CDR3 sequence is CASSLDRRNQPQHF. The CDR3 bases are TGCGCCAGCAGCTTGGACAGACGCAATCAGCCCCAGCATTTT.

The V call is TRBV6-5, the J call TRBJ1-4; tentative D call: TRBD1 (5 bases). V dropped 0 bases and J dropped 8 bases, with 10 bases sitting between them. The CDR3 consists of 14 residues. Germline loops: CDR1 MNHEY, CDR2 SVGAGI. The CDR3 protein is CASSYSDSSEKLFF. The CDR3 coding sequence is TGTGCCAGCAGTTACTCTGACAGTAGCGAAAAACTGTTTTTT.

The chain couples TRBV28 to TRBJ2-7; D is uncertain. CDR1 is MDHEN, CDR2 SYDVKM, per germline. The V gene lost 0 bases and the J gene lost 0 bases, with 6 bases spanning the gap. The CDR3 has 14 residues. CDR3: CASSLWASSYEQYF. The CDR3 coding sequence is TGTGCCAGCAGTTTATGGGCCAGCTCCTACGAGCAGTACTTC. Using reference TRBV28 and TRBJ2-7 for the parts outside the CDR3, the full variable domain is DVKVTQSSRYLVKRTGEKVFLECVQDMDHENMFWYRQDPGLGLRLIYFSYDVKMKEKGDIPEGYSVSREKKERFSLILESASTNQTSMYLCASSLWASSYEQYFGPGTRLTVT.

The rearrangement uses TRBV19 and TRBJ2-7; 14 bases align to TRBD2. Losses at the gene ends were 6 bases for V and 3 bases for J; bases not matched to a gene: 19. The CDR3 runs to 20 residues. The germline V gene encodes CDR1 LNHDA and CDR2 SQIVND (reference sequence). CDR3 loop: CASSLGTSGRGQESNYEQYF. As DNA, the CDR3 is TGTGCCAGTAGCCTCGGGACTAGCGGGAGAGGTCAGGAAAGTAACTACGAGCAGTACTTC.

The genes are TRBV28 and TRBJ2-7; 9 bases line up with TRBD1. The germline V gene encodes CDR1 MDHEN and CDR2 SYDVKM. Losses at the gene ends were 2 bases for V and 2 bases for J; bases not matched to a gene: 1. The CDR3 runs to 14 residues. The CDR3 sequence: CASSLRQGAYEQYF. The CDR3 region has the DNA TGTGCCAGCAGTTTAAGACAGGGGGCCTACGAGCAGTACTTC.

With respect to this clone: One end of the junction does not line up with germline, which may come from a read error. The chain has TRBV6-4 and TRBJ2-7; no definite D call. In germline, CDR1 is MRHNA, CDR2 SNTAGT. This CDR3 spans 13 amino acids. This CDR3 is CASSDPEGQVRNF. The CDR3 region has the DNA TGTGCCAGCAGTGACCCCGAAGGGCAGGTAAGAAACTTC.

The rearrangement joins TRBV5-8 to TRBJ1-4; TRBD1 matches 7 bases. The ends lost 4 bases at V and 3 bases at J; junction bases unmatched: 9. The CDR3 runs 16 residues. The V gene's germline CDR1 is SGHTS and CDR2 YDEGEE. CDR3 sequence: CASSEGARRANEKLFF. For the CDR3, the DNA is TGTGCCAGCAGCGAGGGGGCCCGGAGGGCTAATGAAAAACTGTTTTTT.

The genes are TRBV6-5 and TRBJ2-5; D may be TRBD1 or TRBD2 (6 bases each). The germline V and J ends were trimmed by 0 bases and 4 bases, with 15 bases remaining between them. The germline gives CDR1 MNHEY, CDR2 SVGAGI. CDR3 length: 16 residues. The CDR3 bases are TGTGCCAGCAGTTACTCGATTGGGGGGCTAGGAGAGACCCAGTACTTC. The encoded protein is CASSYSIGGLGETQYF.